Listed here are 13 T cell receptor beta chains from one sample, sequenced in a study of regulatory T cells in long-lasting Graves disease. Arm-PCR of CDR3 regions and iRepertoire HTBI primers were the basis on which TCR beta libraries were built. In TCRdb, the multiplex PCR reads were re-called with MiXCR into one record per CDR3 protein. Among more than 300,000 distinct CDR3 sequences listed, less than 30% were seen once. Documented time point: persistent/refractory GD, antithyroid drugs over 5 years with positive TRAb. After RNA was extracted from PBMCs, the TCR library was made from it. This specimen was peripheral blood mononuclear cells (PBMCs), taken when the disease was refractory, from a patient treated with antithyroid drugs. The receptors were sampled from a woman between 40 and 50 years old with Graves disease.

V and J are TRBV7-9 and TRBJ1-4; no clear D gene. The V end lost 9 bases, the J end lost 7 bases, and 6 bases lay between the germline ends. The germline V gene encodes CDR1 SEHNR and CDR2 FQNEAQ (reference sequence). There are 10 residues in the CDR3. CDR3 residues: CASSGEKLFF. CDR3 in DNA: TGTGCCAGTTCAGGTGAAAAACTGTTTTTT.

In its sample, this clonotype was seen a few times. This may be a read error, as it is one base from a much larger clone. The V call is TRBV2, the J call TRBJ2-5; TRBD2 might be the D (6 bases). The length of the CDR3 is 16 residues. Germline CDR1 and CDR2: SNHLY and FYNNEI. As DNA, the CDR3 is TGTGCCAGCAGTGAATGGTGGGCCTCGGGGGAGGAGATCCAGTACTTC. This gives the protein CASSEWWASGEEIQYF.

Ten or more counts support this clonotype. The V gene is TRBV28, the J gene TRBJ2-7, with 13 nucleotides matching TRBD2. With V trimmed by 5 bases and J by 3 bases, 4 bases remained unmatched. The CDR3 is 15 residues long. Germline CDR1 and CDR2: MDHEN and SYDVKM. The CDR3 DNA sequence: TGTGCCAGCAGTAAGGGACTAGCGGGAAGCTACGAGCAGTACTTC. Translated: CASSKGLAGSYEQYF.

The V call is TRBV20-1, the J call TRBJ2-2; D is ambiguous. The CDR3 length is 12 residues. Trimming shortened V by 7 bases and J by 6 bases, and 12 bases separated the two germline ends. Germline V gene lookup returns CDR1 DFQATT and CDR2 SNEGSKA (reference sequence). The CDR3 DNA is TGCAGTGGACCAGATCTTTCCGGGGAGCTGTTTTTT. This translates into CSGPDLSGELFF.

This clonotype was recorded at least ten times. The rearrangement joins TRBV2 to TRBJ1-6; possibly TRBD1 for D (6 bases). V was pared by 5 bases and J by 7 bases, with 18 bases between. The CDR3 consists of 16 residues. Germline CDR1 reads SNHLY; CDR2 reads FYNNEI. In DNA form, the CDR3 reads TGTGCCAGCAGTAGAATACAGGGCGCTGGGAATTCACCCCTCCACTTT. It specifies CASSRIQGAGNSPLHF. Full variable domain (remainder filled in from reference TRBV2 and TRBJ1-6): EPEVTQTPSHQVTQMGQEVILRCVPISNHLYFYWYRQILGQKVEFLVSFYNNEISEKSEIFDDQFSVERPDGSNFTLKIRSTKLEDSAMYFCASSRIQGAGNSPLHFGNGTRLTVT.

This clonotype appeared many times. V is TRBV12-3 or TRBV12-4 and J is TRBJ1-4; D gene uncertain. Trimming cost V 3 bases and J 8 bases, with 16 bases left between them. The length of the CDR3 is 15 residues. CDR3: CASSFGEWVGEKLFF. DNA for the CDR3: TGTGCCAGCAGTTTTGGGGAATGGGTAGGAGAAAAACTGTTTTTT.

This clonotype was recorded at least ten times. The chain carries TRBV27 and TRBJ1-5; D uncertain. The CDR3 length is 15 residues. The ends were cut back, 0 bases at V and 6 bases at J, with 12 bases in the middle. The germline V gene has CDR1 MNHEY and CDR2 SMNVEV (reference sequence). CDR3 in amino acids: CASSLSNDLLQPQHF. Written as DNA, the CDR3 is TGTGCCAGCAGTTTATCGAACGACCTACTTCAGCCCCAGCATTTT.

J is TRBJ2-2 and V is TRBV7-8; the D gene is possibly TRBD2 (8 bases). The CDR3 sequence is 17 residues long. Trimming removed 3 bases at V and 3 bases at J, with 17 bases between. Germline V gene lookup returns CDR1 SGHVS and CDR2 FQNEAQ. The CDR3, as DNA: TGTGCCAGCAGCTTTCCCGGGGGGGGACAGTACACCGGGGAGCTGTTTTTT. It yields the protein CASSFPGGGQYTGELFF.

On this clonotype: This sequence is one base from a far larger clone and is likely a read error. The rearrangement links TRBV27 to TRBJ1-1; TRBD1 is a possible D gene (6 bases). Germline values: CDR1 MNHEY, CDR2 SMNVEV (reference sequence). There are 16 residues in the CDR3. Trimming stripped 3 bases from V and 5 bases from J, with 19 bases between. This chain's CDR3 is CASSFLWGGLGTEAFF. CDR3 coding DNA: TGTGCCAGCAGTTTCCTTTGGGGGGGCCTGGGGACTGAAGCTTTCTTT.

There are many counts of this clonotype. Written as DNA, the CDR3 is TGTGCCAGCAGTTGGGGAGGCATCAGCTCCTACGAGCAGTACTTC. Its translation is CASSWGGISSYEQYF. The J gene is TRBJ2-7, the V gene TRBV28; D may be TRBD2 (6 bases). There are 15 residues in the CDR3. Trimming took 4 bases from V and 0 from J, leaving 13 bases between them. Germline CDR1 is MDHEN and CDR2 is SYDVKM.

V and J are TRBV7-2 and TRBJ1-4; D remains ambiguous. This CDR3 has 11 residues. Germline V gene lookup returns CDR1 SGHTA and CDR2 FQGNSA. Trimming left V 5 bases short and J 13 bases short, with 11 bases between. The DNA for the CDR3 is TGTGCCAGCAGCCATGGACGGAGACTGTTTTTT. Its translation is CASSHGRRLFF.

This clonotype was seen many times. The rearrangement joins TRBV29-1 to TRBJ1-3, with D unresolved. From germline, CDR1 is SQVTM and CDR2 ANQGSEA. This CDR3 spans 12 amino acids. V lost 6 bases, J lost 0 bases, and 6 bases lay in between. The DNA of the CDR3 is TGCAGCGTCAGAATCTCTGGAAACACCATATATTTT. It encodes CSVRISGNTIYF.

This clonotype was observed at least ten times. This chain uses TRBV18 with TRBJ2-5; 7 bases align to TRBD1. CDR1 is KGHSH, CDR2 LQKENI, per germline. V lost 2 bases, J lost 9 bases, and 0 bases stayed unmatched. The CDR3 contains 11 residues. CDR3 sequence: CASSPGQAQYF. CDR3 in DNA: TGTGCCAGCTCACCAGGACAGGCCCAGTACTTC.